The rows below give T cell receptor beta chains drawn from one sample of a study of blood T cell repertoires in COVID-19. TCRdb keeps only in-frame clones here, not all; method: immunoSEQ multiplex PCR. The sample contains 150,000 or so clones, around 86% of which appear only once. Source material: peripheral blood. These receptors came from a man aged 18 to 30 with acute or convalescent COVID-19. CDR3s include the opening cysteine and the closing phenylalanine or tryptophan. Each record gives: V gene, J gene, D gene, clone size, CDR3 DNA, CDR3 protein. D genes are given only for firm matches. The size entry is marked missing in some rows and otherwise reads once, few, many or a size class.

TRBV27	TRBJ2-5	-	-	TGTGCCAGCAGTTCAGGGTATGAACAGTACTTC	CASSSGYEQYF
TRBV6-5	TRBJ2-5	-	-	TGTGCCAGCAGTTACGGCAGCCCGGGGACCCAGTACTTC	CASSYGSPGTQYF
TRBV4-1	TRBJ2-5	TRBD2	-	TGCGCCAGCAGCCTAGGACTAGCGGGGGGGCCGGGAGAGACCCAGTACTTC	CASSLGLAGGPGETQYF
TRBV7-9	TRBJ2-4	-	once	TGTGCCAGCAGCCGACGGGCGGGCGAGATAGCCAAAAACATTCAGTACTTC	CASSRRAGEIAKNIQYF
TRBV14	TRBJ1-5	TRBD1	-	TGTGCCAGCAGCCACGAGGGACAGACTAGCAATCAGCCCCAGCATTTT	CASSHEGQTSNQPQHF
TRBV10-1	TRBJ2-5	TRBD2	-	TGCGCCAGCAGTGACCGCGCGGGGGGCTCAGAGACCCAGTACTTC	CASSDRAGGSETQYF
TRBV6-5	TRBJ1-5	-	-	TGTGCCAGCAGTTACGCGAGAAATCAGCCCCAGCATTTT	CASSYARNQPQHF
TRBV19	TRBJ2-1	TRBD2	-	TGTGCCAGTAGTTGGACTAGCGGGGGGGTCTACAATGAGCAGTTCTTC	CASSWTSGGVYNEQFF
TRBV30	TRBJ1-1	TRBD1	-	TGTGCCTGGAGTGTAGCAGGGGGGACTGAAGCTTTCTTT	CAWSVAGGTEAFF
TRBV11-1	TRBJ1-1	-	-	TGTGCCAGCAGCTTAACCGGGGGTTTCGCCACTGAAGCTTTCTTT	CASSLTGGFATEAFF
TRBV7-2	TRBJ1-1	-	-	TGTGCCAGCAGCTTAGCATGGGCGAACACTGAAGCTTTCTTT	CASSLAWANTEAFF
TRBV10-3	TRBJ1-3	-	-	TGTGCCATCAGTGAAAACCGGGACAACTCTGGAAACACCATATATTTT	CAISENRDNSGNTIYF
TRBV7-3	TRBJ1-1	-	few	TGTGCCAGCAGCTTCGACTCCTTGAACACTGAAGCTTTCTTT	CASSFDSLNTEAFF
TRBV28	TRBJ1-2	-	-	TGTGCCAGCAGTCTCGACATCTTTTTAGGCTACACCTTC	CASSLDIFLGYTF
TRBV12-5	TRBJ2-1	-	-	TGTGCTAGTGGTTTGGACTACTCCTACAATGAGCAGTTCTTC	CASGLDYSYNEQFF
TRBV6-5	TRBJ1-1	-	-	TGTGCCAGCAGCCCAAATTGGCGCGGAGCTTTCTTT	CASSPNWRGAFF
TRBV7-9	TRBJ2-3	TRBD2	-	TGTGCCAGCAGCACGGGACTAGCGGGGGGCTCAGATACGCAGTATTTT	CASSTGLAGGSDTQYF
TRBV2	TRBJ1-6	-	-	TGTGCCAGCACAGAGGGCCCCCTTAATTCACCCCTCCACTTT	CASTEGPLNSPLHF
TRBV30	TRBJ1-1	-	-	TGTGCCTGGAGTGTAGGGCCCCCCCGGCGGGGTTTTTATACTGAAGCTTTCTTT	CAWSVGPPRRGFYTEAFF
TRBV3-1/TRBV3-2	TRBJ1-2	TRBD1	-	TGTGCCAGCAGCCAAGATTATTCACAGGGGGAAGGCTACACCTTC	CASSQDYSQGEGYTF
TRBV7-9	TRBJ1-1	-	-	TGTGCCAGCAGCCAGGGCGGGAACACTGAAGCTTTCTTT	CASSQGGNTEAFF
TRBV6-5	TRBJ2-2	TRBD1	-	TGTGCCAGCAGTTACTTCCCAGGGGGTAACGGGGAGCTGTTTTTT	CASSYFPGGNGELFF
TRBV7-3	TRBJ2-2	TRBD1	-	TGTGCCAGCAGCCCGCGACAGGGGCAGTACACCGGGGAGCTGTTTTTT	CASSPRQGQYTGELFF
TRBV3-1/TRBV3-2	TRBJ2-3	TRBD1	-	TGTGCCAGCAGCCTGGGACAGACCTACACAGATACGCAGTATTTT	CASSLGQTYTDTQYF
TRBV24-1	TRBJ1-6	-	few	TGTGCCACCAGTGACCCACGTGACGGAGGTAATTCACCCCTCCACTTT	CATSDPRDGGNSPLHF
TRBV6-5	TRBJ2-3	-	-	TGTGCCAGCAGTTACTACAGGGCTGCAGATACGCAGTATTTT	CASSYYRAADTQYF
TRBV27	TRBJ1-6	TRBD1	-	TGTGCCAGCTACTTGGGGACAGGGATTTCACCCCTCCACTTT	CASYLGTGISPLHF
TRBV5-4	TRBJ2-5	-	-	TGTGCCAGCAGCATACAAGAGACCCAGTACTTC	CASSIQETQYF
TRBV19	TRBJ1-1	-	few	TGTGCCAGTAGTATTTCAATAAGACAGCTGAACACTGAAGCTTTCTTT	CASSISIRQLNTEAFF
TRBV5-1	TRBJ1-3	TRBD1	-	TGCGCCAGCAGCTTGGACAGGGGGCCCTCTGGAAACACCATATATTTT	CASSLDRGPSGNTIYF
TRBV19	TRBJ2-3	TRBD2	-	TGTGCCAGTAGTACGCTGACCGGGGGGGTGGCAGATACGCAGTATTTT	CASSTLTGGVADTQYF
TRBV2	TRBJ1-1	-	-	TGTGCCAGTCGAAAGCGGGTAGACACTGAAGCTTTCTTT	CASRKRVDTEAFF
TRBV30	TRBJ2-7	-	-	TGTGCCTGGACAGGGGAATACGAGCAGTACTTC	CAWTGEYEQYF
TRBV5-6	TRBJ1-4	-	-	TGTGCCAGCAGCCACAGGGTGGCTAATGAAAAACTGTTTTTT	CASSHRVANEKLFF
TRBV5-5	TRBJ1-5	-	few	TGTGCCAGCAGAAACCGGACAAAAGATAGCAATCAGCCCCAGCATTTT	CASRNRTKDSNQPQHF
TRBV6-2/TRBV6-3	TRBJ1-6	-	-	TGTGCCAGCAGTAGAATAGAAAACTATAATTCACCCCTCCACTTT	CASSRIENYNSPLHF
TRBV3-1/TRBV3-2	TRBJ1-2	-	-	TGTGCCAGCAGCCAAGAGGTTCAGGCAGGACACCCCCTACGCTATGGCTACACCTTC	CASSQEVQAGHPLRYGYTF
TRBV4-1	TRBJ2-7	TRBD1	-	TGCGCCAGCAGCCAAGATATTTTGGACAGGGGGCTCTACGAGCAGTACTTC	CASSQDILDRGLYEQYF
TRBV9	TRBJ2-5	TRBD2	-	TGTGCCAGCAGCGCCAGCGGGGGGAACCAGTACTTC	CASSASGGNQYF
TRBV6-5	TRBJ1-6	-	-	TGTGCCAGCAGACCTCAGGGTAATAATTCACCCCTCCACTTT	CASRPQGNNSPLHF
TRBV29-1	TRBJ1-2	-	-	TGCAGCGCGGTCCGGGACACGCAAACTATTGGCTACACCTTC	CSAVRDTQTIGYTF
TRBV6-2/TRBV6-3	TRBJ1-2	TRBD1	-	TGTGCCAGCAGTCGAGAGGGGGCTGGGAACTATGGCTACACCTTC	CASSREGAGNYGYTF
TRBV19	TRBJ1-2	-	-	TGTGCCAGTAGCCCGGACGGTCGGGGCTATGGCTACACCTTC	CASSPDGRGYGYTF
TRBV6-5	TRBJ1-5	-	few	TGTGCCAGCAGCGAGGGCTTCGGCAATCAGCCCCAGCATTTT	CASSEGFGNQPQHF
TRBV19	TRBJ2-3	-	-	TGTGCCAGTAGTATAGGACAGATAGGCACAGATACGCAGTATTTT	CASSIGQIGTDTQYF
TRBV7-6	TRBJ1-4	-	-	TGTGCCAGCAGCCCCCGGGGGAGTCGTACTAATGAAAAACTGTTTTTT	CASSPRGSRTNEKLFF
TRBV7-2	TRBJ1-1	-	-	TGTGCCAGCAGCCCCACGAGTGGGCCGAACACTGAAGCTTTCTTT	CASSPTSGPNTEAFF
TRBV5-5	TRBJ1-5	-	-	TGTGCCAGCAGGTCTGGCCCTAGCAATCAGCCCCAGCATTTT	CASRSGPSNQPQHF
TRBV5-5	TRBJ2-2	-	-	TGTGCCAGCAGCTTCGGTGGCACCGGGGAGCTGTTTTTT	CASSFGGTGELFF
TRBV7-9	TRBJ1-1	-	-	TGTGCCAGCAGCTTACTCGGGGGGCGTCTGAGAACTGAAGCTTTCTTT	CASSLLGGRLRTEAFF
TRBV2	TRBJ1-2	-	-	TGTGCCAGCAGTGACAGCTATGGCTACACCTTC	CASSDSYGYTF
TRBV7-3	TRBJ2-5	TRBD2	-	TGTGCCAGCAGCTCCTCCCCGGGACTAGCGGAAGAGACCCAGTACTTC	CASSSSPGLAEETQYF
TRBV3-1/TRBV3-2	TRBJ2-7	-	-	TGTGCCAGCAGCAGACGGGGCTACGAGCAGTACTTC	CASSRRGYEQYF